The 27 T cell receptor beta chains presented below share a single source sample, sequenced in a study of OX40 agonist ivuxolimab in advanced cancers. Generated by immunoSEQ multiplex PCR, the TCRdb table keeps only in-frame clones and is missing some. Of approximately 14,000 clones listed, about 88% are singletons. This material consisted of CD4+ or CD8+ T cells sorted from blood, taken in a trial of the OX40 agonist ivuxolimab. These receptor sequences come from an adult with an advanced solid tumor such as melanoma, head and neck, liver or kidney cancer.

This clone was seen once. V is TRBV27 and J is TRBJ2-2, with 7 bases matching TRBD2. The V gene end was trimmed by 7 bases and the J gene end by 5 bases; junction bases not matched to a gene: 10. This CDR3 comprises 15 residues. Germline assignment: CDR1 MNHEY and CDR2 SMNVEV (reference sequence). The CDR3, as DNA: TGTGCCAGCACCCCGGGGGGAGGAGGGACCGGGGAGCTGTTTTTT. The encoded protein is CASTPGGGGTGELFF.

The V gene is TRBV2, the J gene TRBJ2-7; D gene unclear. V was shortened by 8 bases and J by 1 base, with 21 bases between the two germline ends. This CDR3 spans 16 amino acids. Germline values: CDR1 SNHLY, CDR2 FYNNEI. CDR3 amino acids: CASSQVVALGSYEQYF. CDR3 nucleotide sequence: TGTGCCAGCTCCCAAGTCGTCGCATTAGGGTCCTACGAGCAGTACTTC.

The chain has TRBV4-3 and TRBJ1-2; 11 positions agree with TRBD1. Germline V gene data show CDR1 as LGHNA and CDR2 as YSLEER. The CDR3 consists of 16 residues. Trimming removed 0 bases from V and 5 bases from J; junction bases left unmatched: 5. The CDR3 here is CASSQDLGDRGYGYTF. In nucleotides, the CDR3 is TGCGCCAGCAGCCAAGATCTAGGGGACAGGGGGTATGGCTACACCTTC.

This sequence joins TRBV5-1 and TRBJ2-1; 8 bases line up with TRBD2. The CDR3 contains 15 residues. The germline V gene has CDR1 SGHRS and CDR2 YFSETQ. The V and J ends lost 2 bases and 5 bases, in that order; junction bases with no gene match: 6. The CDR3 here is CASSLEAGANNEQFF. DNA of the CDR3: TGCGCCAGCAGCTTAGAAGCGGGGGCCAACAATGAGCAGTTCTTC.

The chain combines TRBV2 with TRBJ2-7; the match to TRBD1 covers 9 bases. The CDR3 is 14 amino acids. V gave up 8 bases and J gave up 0 bases; unmatched junction bases: 5. Germline CDR1 and CDR2: SNHLY and FYNNEI. The CDR3 loop reads CASVRTGDSYEQYF. The CDR3 coding sequence is TGTGCCAGCGTGAGGACAGGGGACTCCTACGAGCAGTACTTC.

CDR3 loop: CASSPTNEKLFF. In DNA, the CDR3 is TGTGCCAGCAGTCCAACTAATGAAAAACTGTTTTTT. The chain couples TRBV28 to TRBJ1-4; D gene unclear. CDR1 and CDR2 from the germline V gene are MDHEN and SYDVKM. V lost 5 bases to trimming and J lost 0 bases, with 1 base between them. This CDR3 region has 12 residues.

The chain has TRBV7-4 and TRBJ1-5, with 7 positions matching TRBD1. The CDR3 runs 15 residues. The germline gives CDR1 SGHVT, CDR2 SQSDAQ. V trimming: 5 bases; J trimming: 1 base; junction bases outside the gene matches: 5. CDR3 residues: CASSPDRESNQPQHF. DNA of the CDR3: TGTGCCAGCAGCCCCGACAGGGAAAGCAATCAGCCCCAGCATTTT. The full variable domain, its missing parts supplied by reference TRBV7-4 and TRBJ1-5, is GAGVSQSPRYKVAKRGRDVALRCDSISGHVTLYWYRQTLGQGSEVLTYSQSDAQRDKSGRPSGRFSAERPERSVSTLKIQRTEQGDSAVYLCASSPDRESNQPQHFGDGTRLSIL.

CDR3 in DNA: TGTGCCAGCAGCCAAGATCTGGGGGGTTCTGGAGAGACCCAGTACTTC. Amino acids: CASSQDLGGSGETQYF. This chain links TRBV14 with TRBJ2-5, with D perhaps matching TRBD2 (6 bases). Germline V gene sequence: CDR1 SGHDN, CDR2 FVKESK. This CDR3 comprises 16 residues. Trimming took off 0 bases at V and 4 bases at J, with 15 bases between the two ends. Full variable domain (missing parts from reference TRBV14 and TRBJ2-5): EAGVTQFPSHSVIEKGQTVTLRCDPISGHDNLYWYRRVMGKEIKFLLHFVKESKQDESGMPNNRFLAERTGGTYSTLKVQPAELEDSGVYFCASSQDLGGSGETQYFGPGTRLLVL.

In nucleotides, the CDR3 is TGTGCCACCCCCCGAAGGAACACCGGGGAGCTGTTTTTT. Its translation: CATPRRNTGELFF. The chain employs TRBV2 and TRBJ2-2, with D unclear. Germline V CDR1 and CDR2: SNHLY, FYNNEI. V shed 10 bases and J shed 1 base, with 10 bases lying between them. The CDR3 is 13 residues long.

The rearrangement links TRBV5-1 to TRBJ2-1; 11 bases are shared with TRBD2. Germline-derived CDR1 and CDR2 are SGHRS and YFSETQ. This CDR3 contains 18 residues. J lost 5 bases, V lost 0 bases, and 10 bases had no gene match. The CDR3 is CASSLAPSGGNSHNEQFF. CDR3 DNA: TGCGCCAGCAGCTTGGCCCCTAGCGGGGGGAATTCCCACAATGAGCAGTTCTTC.

The chain links TRBV9 to TRBJ2-2, with TRBD1 as a possible D gene (7 bases). Deletions cut 0 bases from V and 5 bases from J, with 11 bases between. The CDR3 has 15 residues. Germline assignment: CDR1 SGDLS and CDR2 YYNGEE. The CDR3 bases are TGTGCCAGCAGCGTAGGGTCAGGGGGGACCGGGGAGCTGTTTTTT. Translated, it gives CASSVGSGGTGELFF.

V usage is TRBV6-5 and J usage is TRBJ1-3; D gene unclear. The V end was cut by 6 bases, the J end by 7 bases, with 16 bases between. The CDR3 length is 14 residues. Germline V gene sequence: CDR1 MNHEY, CDR2 SVGAGI. This CDR3 reads CASSTGPPGNTIYF. The CDR3 nucleotides read TGTGCCAGCAGCACCGGGCCTCCCGGTAACACCATATATTTT.

This chain uses TRBV4-3 with TRBJ2-2; D assignment may be TRBD1 or TRBD2 (5 bases each). Per the germline V gene, CDR1 is LGHNA and CDR2 is YSLEER. V gave up 2 bases and J gave up 6 bases, with 13 bases separating them. This CDR3 has 15 amino acids. CDR3 amino acids: CASSQSSRDAGELFF. The CDR3 region has the DNA TGCGCCAGCAGCCAAAGTAGCAGGGACGCCGGGGAGCTGTTTTTT.

The V and J genes are TRBV5-1 and TRBJ2-2; no firm D call. This CDR3 has 15 residues. Trimming shortened V by 5 bases and J by 1 base, and 12 bases separated the two germline ends. Per the germline V gene, CDR1 is SGHRS and CDR2 is YFSETQ. The CDR3 bases are TGCGCCAGCAGGATTGGCTCGGAGAACACCGGGGAGCTGTTTTTT. Protein: CASRIGSENTGELFF.

The chain carries TRBV19 and TRBJ2-3, with 7 positions matching TRBD2. The CDR3 is 14 residues long. Germline V gene sequence: CDR1 LNHDA, CDR2 SQIVND (reference sequence). The ends lost 5 bases at V and 5 bases at J; junction bases unmatched: 7. CDR3 residues: CASSGGSGVDTQYF. Written as DNA, the CDR3 is TGTGCCAGTAGTGGCGGGAGTGGGGTAGATACGCAGTATTTT.

This clone was observed a single time. This chain joins TRBV11-3 and TRBJ1-6, with D maybe TRBD1 (5 bases). Trimming took 0 bases from V and 7 from J, leaving 7 bases between them. The length of the CDR3 is 14 residues. Germline CDR1 SGHNT, CDR2 YENEEA. CDR3 in DNA: TGTGCCAGCAGCTTAGACTCAGGGAATTCACCCCTCCACTTT. This translates into CASSLDSGNSPLHF.

The chain links TRBV4-1 to TRBJ2-5; 10 bases line up with TRBD1. The J call may be faulty, since TRBJ2-7 better matches the DNA end. The CDR3 consists of 15 residues. CDR1 and CDR2 (germline): MGHRA, YSYEKL. CDR3 loop: CASSQGGQGLYEQYF. CDR3 in DNA: TGCGCCAGCAGCCAAGGGGGACAGGGGTTGTACGAGCAGTACTTC.

The chain joins TRBV12-5 to TRBJ2-3, with D perhaps TRBD1 or TRBD2 (6 bases each). The CDR3 is 17 residues long. Germline V gene sequence: CDR1 LGHNT, CDR2 FRNRAP. V was shortened by 2 bases and J by 3 bases, with 18 bases between the two germline ends. CDR3 DNA: TGTGCTAGTGGTTTGCGAAACAGGGTACGGGGGACAGATACGCAGTATTTT. Protein sequence: CASGLRNRVRGTDTQYF.

The V gene is TRBV7-9, the J gene TRBJ1-1; 9 bases are shared with TRBD1. Germline lookup yields CDR1 SEHNR and CDR2 FQNEAQ (reference sequence). After removal of 1 base from V and 0 bases from J, the junction contained 3 bases not matched to a gene. This CDR3 spans 16 amino acids. The CDR3, as DNA: TGTGCCAGCAGCTTAGTAGGGACAGGGCTGAACACTGAAGCTTTCTTT. Protein product: CASSLVGTGLNTEAFF.

The chain is built from TRBV19 and TRBJ2-2; D perhaps matches TRBD2 (5 bases). The V gene lost 6 bases and the J gene lost 6 bases, with 14 bases spanning the gap. Germline loops: CDR1 LNHDA, CDR2 SQIVND (reference sequence). There are 14 residues in the CDR3. The CDR3 here is CASSMTNFPGELFF. CDR3 nucleotide sequence: TGTGCCAGTAGCATGACTAATTTTCCCGGGGAGCTGTTTTTT.

The chain employs TRBV10-2 and TRBJ2-5; D perhaps matches TRBD2 (5 bases). The ends were cut back, 6 bases at V and 2 bases at J, with 13 bases in the middle. Germline V lookup: CDR1 WSHSY, CDR2 SAAADI. CDR3 length: 14 residues. This chain's CDR3 is CASSPPQRQETQYF. DNA of the CDR3: TGCGCCAGCAGCCCCCCGCAGCGGCAAGAGACCCAGTACTTC.

This chain connects TRBV5-2 to TRBJ1-2; TRBD1 reflects the table's D call only, with no check against the DNA. TRBV5-2 is assigned pseudogene status. The CDR3 runs to 13 residues. The CDR3 DNA reads TGTGCCAGCAGATCGACAGGCCACTATGGCTACACCTTC. Translated: CASRSTGHYGYTF.

This clone is judged medium-sized. The rearrangement links TRBV1 to TRBJ2-7; the D call TRBD2 from the table was never checked on the DNA. TRBV1 is flagged as a pseudogene. CDR3 length equals 16 residues. The CDR3 region has the DNA TGCACCAGCAGCCACAAGGCCCTAGCGGGGGGGGAGGAGCAGTACTTC. This codes for CTSSHKALAGGEEQYF.

This chain connects TRBV27 to TRBJ2-1; 9 positions agree with TRBD1. J was trimmed by 4 bases and V by 4 bases; bases with no gene match: 8. The CDR3 totals 16 residues. CDR1 and CDR2 from the germline V gene are MNHEY and SMNVEV (reference sequence). The CDR3 region is CASSSKQGAPYNEQFF. The CDR3 DNA reads as TGTGCCAGCAGTTCTAAACAGGGGGCACCATACAATGAGCAGTTCTTC.

CDR3 protein: CASSQDRVRGGTEAFF. CDR3 nucleotide sequence: TGCGCCAGCAGCCAAGATCGGGTCCGAGGCGGTACTGAAGCTTTCTTT. This chain joins TRBV4-3 and TRBJ1-1; D remains ambiguous. Trimming pared 0 bases from V and 5 bases from J, leaving 16 bases between. The CDR3 has 16 amino acids. CDR1 LGHNA and CDR2 YSLEER come from the germline V gene.

The V gene is TRBV6-1, the J gene TRBJ1-5, with D possibly being TRBD1 (6 bases). Germline V gene data show CDR1 as MNHNS and CDR2 as SASEGT. This CDR3 has 14 residues. The germline V and J ends were trimmed by 7 bases and 5 bases, with 15 bases remaining between them. CDR3 sequence: CASKPGHRYQPQHF. CDR3 DNA: TGTGCCAGCAAGCCGGGACACAGATATCAGCCCCAGCATTTT.

The rearrangement joins TRBV9 to TRBJ2-3; D gene unclear. This CDR3 comprises 13 residues. CDR1 and CDR2 (germline): SGDLS, YYNGEE. V was shortened by 2 bases and J by 6 bases, with 10 bases between the two germline ends. The DNA for the CDR3 is TGTGCCAGCAGCGTGCAAACGATGGATACGCAGTATTTT. This translates into CASSVQTMDTQYF.